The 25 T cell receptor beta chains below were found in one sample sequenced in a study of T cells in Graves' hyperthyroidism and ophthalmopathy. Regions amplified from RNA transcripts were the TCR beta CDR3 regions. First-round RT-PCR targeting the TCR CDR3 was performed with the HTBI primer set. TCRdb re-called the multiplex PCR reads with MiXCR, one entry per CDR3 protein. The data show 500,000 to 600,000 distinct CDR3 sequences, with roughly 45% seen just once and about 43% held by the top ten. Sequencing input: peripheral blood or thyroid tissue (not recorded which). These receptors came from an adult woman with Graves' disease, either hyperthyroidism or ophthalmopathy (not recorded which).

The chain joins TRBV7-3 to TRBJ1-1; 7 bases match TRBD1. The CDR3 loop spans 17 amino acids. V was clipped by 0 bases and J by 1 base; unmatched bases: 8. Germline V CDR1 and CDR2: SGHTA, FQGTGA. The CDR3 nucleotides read TGTGCCAGCAGCTTAACTGGGCGGACAGGTGGGAACACTGAAGCTTTCTTT. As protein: CASSLTGRTGGNTEAFF.

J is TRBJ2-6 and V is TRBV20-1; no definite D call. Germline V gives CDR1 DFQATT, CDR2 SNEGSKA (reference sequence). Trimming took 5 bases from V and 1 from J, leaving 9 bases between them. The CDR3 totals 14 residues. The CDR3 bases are TGCAGTGCTTATCGCCAGTCTGGGGCCAACGTCCTGACTTTC. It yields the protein CSAYRQSGANVLTF.

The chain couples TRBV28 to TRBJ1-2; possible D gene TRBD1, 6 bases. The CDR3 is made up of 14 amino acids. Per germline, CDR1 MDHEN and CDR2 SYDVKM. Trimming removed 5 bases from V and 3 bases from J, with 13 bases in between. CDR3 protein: CASSPGALYYGYTF. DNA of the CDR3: TGTGCCAGCAGTCCAGGGGCTCTATACTATGGCTACACCTTC.

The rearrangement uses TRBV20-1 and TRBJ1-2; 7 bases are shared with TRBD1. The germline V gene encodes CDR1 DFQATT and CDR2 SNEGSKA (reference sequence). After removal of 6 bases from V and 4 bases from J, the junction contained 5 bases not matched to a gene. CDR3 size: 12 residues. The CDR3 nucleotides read TGCAGTGCCAGACGGACAGGCTATGGCTACACCTTC. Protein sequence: CSARRTGYGYTF.

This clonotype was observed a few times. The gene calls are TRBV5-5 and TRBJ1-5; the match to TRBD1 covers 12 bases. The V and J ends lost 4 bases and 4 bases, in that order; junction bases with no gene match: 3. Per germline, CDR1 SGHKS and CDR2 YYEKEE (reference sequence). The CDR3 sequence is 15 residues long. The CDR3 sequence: CASSAGQGANQPQHF. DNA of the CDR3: TGTGCCAGCAGCGCGGGACAGGGGGCTAATCAGCCCCAGCATTTT.

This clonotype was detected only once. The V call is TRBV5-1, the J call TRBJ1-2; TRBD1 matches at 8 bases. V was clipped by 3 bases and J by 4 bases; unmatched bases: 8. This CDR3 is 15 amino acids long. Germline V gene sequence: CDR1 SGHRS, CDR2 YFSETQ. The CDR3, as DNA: TGCGCCAGCAGCTGGGGCGGACAGGGACGCTATGGCTACACCTTC. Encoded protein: CASSWGGQGRYGYTF.

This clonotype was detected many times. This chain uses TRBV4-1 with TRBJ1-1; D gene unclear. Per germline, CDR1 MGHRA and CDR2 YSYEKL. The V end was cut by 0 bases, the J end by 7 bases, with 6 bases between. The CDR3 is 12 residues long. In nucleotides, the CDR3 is TGCGCCAGCAGCCAAGACGGTAGTGAAGCTTTCTTT. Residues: CASSQDGSEAFF.

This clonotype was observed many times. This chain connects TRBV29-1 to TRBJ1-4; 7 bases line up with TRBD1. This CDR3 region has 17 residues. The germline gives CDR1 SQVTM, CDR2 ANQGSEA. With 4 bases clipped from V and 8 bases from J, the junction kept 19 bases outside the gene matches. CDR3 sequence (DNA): TGCAGCGTTGTTACCCCAGATCGGGGAGGGGGACAGGAAAAACTGTTTTTT. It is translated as CSVVTPDRGGGQEKLFF.

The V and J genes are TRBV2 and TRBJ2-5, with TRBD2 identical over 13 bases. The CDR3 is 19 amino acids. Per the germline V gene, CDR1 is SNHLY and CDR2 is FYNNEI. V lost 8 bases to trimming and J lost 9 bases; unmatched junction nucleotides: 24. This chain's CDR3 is CASPLTGSLAGGFVRAQYF. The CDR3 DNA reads TGTGCCAGCCCGCTTACAGGGTCACTAGCGGGAGGGTTCGTTAGAGCCCAGTACTTC.

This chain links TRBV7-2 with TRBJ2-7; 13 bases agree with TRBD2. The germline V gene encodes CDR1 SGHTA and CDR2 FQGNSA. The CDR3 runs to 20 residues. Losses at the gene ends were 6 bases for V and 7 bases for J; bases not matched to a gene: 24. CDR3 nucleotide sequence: TGTGCCAGCAGTCGTAGACTAGCGGGAGGCCCTCGTTTTGGGACCGGGGAGCAGTACTTC. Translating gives CASSRRLAGGPRFGTGEQYF.

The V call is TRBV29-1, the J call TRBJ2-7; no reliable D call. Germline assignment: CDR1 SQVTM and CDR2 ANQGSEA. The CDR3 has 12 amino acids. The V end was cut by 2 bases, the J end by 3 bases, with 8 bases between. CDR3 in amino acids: CSVELRDYEQYF. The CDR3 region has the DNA TGCAGCGTTGAATTACGTGACTACGAGCAGTACTTC.

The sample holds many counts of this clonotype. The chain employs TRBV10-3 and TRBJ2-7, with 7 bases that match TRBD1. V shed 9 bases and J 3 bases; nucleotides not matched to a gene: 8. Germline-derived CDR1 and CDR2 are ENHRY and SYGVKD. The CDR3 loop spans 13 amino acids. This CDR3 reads CAISGTADYEQYF. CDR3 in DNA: TGTGCCATTTCCGGGACAGCTGACTACGAGCAGTACTTC.

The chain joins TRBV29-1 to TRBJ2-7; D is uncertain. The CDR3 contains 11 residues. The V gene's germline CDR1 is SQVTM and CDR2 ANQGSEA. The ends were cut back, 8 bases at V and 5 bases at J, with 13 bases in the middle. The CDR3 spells CSLGEGDEQYF. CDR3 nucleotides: TGCAGCTTAGGAGAAGGCGACGAGCAGTACTTC.

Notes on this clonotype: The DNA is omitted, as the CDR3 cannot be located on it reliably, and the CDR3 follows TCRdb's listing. The chain's CDR3 is CASSIYLCSADPSAGGYTF. V is TRBV7-9 and J is TRBJ1-2. Ends included, the CDR3 has 19 residues. Per germline, CDR1 SEHNR and CDR2 FQNEAQ (reference sequence).

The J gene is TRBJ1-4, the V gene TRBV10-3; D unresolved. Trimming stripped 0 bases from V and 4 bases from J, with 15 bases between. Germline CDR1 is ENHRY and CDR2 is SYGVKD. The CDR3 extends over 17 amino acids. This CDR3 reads CAISESGPGAGNEKLFF. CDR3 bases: TGTGCCATCAGTGAGTCTGGCCCAGGCGCGGGTAATGAAAAACTGTTTTTT.

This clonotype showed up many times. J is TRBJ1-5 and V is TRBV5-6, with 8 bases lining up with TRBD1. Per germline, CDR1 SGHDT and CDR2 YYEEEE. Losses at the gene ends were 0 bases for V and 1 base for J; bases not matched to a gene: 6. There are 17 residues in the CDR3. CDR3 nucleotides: TGTGCCAGCAGCTTGGGGAGGCAGGGGGCGAGCAATCAGCCCCAGCATTTT. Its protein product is CASSLGRQGASNQPQHF.

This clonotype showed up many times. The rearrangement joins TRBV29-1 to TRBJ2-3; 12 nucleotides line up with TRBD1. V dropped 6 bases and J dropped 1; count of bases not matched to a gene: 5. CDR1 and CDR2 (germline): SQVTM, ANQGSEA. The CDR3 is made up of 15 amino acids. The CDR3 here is CSVGQGAHGTDTQYF. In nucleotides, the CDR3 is TGCAGCGTGGGACAGGGGGCGCACGGCACAGATACGCAGTATTTT.

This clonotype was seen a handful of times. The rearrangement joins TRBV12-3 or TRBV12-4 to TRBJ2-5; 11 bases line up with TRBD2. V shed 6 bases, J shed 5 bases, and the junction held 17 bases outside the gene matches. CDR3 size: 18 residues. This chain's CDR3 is CASRNSGRGPPGGETQYF. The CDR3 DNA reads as TGTGCCAGCAGAAATAGCGGGAGGGGGCCCCCGGGGGGGGAGACCCAGTACTTC.

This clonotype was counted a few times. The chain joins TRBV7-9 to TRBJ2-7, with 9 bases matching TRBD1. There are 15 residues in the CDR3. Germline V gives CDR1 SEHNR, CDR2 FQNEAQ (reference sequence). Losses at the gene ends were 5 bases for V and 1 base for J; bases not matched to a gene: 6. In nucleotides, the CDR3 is TGTGCCAGCAGCCACCGGGACAGGGTGTCCTACGAGCAGTACTTC. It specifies CASSHRDRVSYEQYF.

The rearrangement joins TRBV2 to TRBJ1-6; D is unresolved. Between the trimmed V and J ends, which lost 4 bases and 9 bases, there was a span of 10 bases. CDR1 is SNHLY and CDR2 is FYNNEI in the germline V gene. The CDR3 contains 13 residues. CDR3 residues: CASSAQAGSPLHF. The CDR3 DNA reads TGTGCCAGCAGTGCTCAGGCGGGTTCACCCCTCCACTTT.

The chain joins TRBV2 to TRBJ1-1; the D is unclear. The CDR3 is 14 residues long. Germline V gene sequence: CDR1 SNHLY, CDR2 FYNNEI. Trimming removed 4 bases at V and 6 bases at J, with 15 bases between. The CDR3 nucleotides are TGTGCCAGCAGTGTACTGGGTGGAGACGCTGAAGCTTTCTTT. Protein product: CASSVLGGDAEAFF.

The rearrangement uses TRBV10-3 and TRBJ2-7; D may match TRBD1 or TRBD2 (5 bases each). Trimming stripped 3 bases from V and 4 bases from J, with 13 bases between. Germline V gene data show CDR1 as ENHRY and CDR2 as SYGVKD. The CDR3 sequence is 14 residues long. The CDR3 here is CAISEGDGAYEQYF. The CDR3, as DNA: TGTGCCATCAGTGAAGGGGACGGGGCTTACGAGCAGTACTTC.

Here the CDR3 DNA reads TGTGCCACTGGACGTCGCCGTGGGTATGGCAATCAGCCCCAGCATTTT. As protein: CATGRRRGYGNQPQHF. The rearrangement links TRBV2 to TRBJ1-5, with D unclear. The CDR3 contains 16 residues. The germline gives CDR1 SNHLY, CDR2 FYNNEI. The ends were cut back, 10 bases at V and 2 bases at J, with 21 bases in the middle.

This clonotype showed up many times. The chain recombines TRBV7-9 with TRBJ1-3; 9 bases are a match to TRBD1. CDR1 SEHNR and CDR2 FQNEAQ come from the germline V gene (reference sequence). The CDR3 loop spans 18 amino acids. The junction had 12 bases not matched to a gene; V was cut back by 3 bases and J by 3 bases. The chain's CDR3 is CASSFRDRDEEHGNTIYF. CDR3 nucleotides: TGTGCCAGCAGCTTCCGGGACAGGGACGAGGAGCATGGAAACACCATATATTTT.

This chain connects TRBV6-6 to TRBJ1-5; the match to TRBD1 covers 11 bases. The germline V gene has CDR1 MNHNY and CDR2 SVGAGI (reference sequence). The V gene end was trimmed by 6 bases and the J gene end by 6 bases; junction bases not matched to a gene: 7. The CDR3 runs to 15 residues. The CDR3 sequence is CASRPTGQGVQPQHF. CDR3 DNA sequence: TGTGCCAGCAGGCCTACGGGACAGGGGGTTCAGCCCCAGCATTTT.